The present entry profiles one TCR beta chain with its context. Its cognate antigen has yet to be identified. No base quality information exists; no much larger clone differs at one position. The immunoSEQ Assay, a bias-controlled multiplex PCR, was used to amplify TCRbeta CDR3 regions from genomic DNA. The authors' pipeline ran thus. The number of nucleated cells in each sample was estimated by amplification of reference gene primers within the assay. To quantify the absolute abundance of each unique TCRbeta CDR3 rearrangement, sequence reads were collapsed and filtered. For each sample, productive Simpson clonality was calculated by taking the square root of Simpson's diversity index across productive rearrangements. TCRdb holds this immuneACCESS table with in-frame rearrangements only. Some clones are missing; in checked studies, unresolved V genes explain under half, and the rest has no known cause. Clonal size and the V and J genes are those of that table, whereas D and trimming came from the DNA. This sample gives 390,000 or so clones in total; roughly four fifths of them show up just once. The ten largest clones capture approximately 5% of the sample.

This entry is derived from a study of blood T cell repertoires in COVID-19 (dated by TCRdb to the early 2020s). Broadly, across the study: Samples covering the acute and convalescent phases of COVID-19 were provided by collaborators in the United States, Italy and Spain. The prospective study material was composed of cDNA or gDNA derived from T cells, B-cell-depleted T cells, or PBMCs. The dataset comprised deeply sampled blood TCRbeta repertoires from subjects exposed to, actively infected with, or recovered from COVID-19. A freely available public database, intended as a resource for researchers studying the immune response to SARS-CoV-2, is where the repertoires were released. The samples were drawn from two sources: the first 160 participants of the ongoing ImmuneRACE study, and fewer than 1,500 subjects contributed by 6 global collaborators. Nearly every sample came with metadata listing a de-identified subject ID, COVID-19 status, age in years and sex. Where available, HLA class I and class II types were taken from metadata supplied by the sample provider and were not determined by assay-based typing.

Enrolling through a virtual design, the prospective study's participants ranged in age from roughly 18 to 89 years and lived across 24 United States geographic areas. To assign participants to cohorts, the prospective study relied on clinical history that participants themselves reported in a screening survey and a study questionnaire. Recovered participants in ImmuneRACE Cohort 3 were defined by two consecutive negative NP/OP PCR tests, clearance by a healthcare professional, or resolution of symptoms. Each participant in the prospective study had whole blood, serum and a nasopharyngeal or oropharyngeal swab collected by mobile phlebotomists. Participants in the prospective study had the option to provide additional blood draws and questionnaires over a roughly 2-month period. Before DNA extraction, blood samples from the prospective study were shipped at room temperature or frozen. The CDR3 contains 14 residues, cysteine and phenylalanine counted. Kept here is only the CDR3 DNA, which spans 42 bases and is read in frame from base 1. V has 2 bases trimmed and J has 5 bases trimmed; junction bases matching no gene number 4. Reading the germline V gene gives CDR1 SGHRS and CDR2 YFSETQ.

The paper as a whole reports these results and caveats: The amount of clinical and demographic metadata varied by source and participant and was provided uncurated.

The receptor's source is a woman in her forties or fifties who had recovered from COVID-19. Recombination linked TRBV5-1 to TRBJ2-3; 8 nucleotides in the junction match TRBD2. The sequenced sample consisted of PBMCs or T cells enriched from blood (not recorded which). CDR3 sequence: CASSFSGGGDTQYF. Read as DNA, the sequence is TGCGCCAGCAGCTTCAGCGGGGGAGGAGATACGCAGTATTTT.